The clone carrying this T cell receptor (beta chain) was observed many times. Its specificity is not known. These data originate in a study of T cell repertoires in cytomegalovirus infection. TCRdb called the reads again in MiXCR, with one record for every CDR3 protein. The data contain hundreds of thousands of distinct CDR3 sequences, 33% of them singletons. This sequence originates from a human donor in good health (CMV status not recorded). Some clones in this sample may be carry-over from other donors' samples. The sequenced sample was cultured PBMCs, obtained from culture after CMV antigen stimulation.

CDR3 DNA: TGTGCCAGCAGTCCCCGGACAGAAGTATACGAAGGGCAGTACGTC. It specifies CASSPRTEVYEGQYV. This chain uses TRBV12-3 or TRBV12-4 with TRBJ2-7, with TRBD1 as a possible D gene (6 bases). CDR3 length: 15 residues. The germline V and J ends were trimmed by 5 bases and 9 bases, with 23 bases remaining between them.